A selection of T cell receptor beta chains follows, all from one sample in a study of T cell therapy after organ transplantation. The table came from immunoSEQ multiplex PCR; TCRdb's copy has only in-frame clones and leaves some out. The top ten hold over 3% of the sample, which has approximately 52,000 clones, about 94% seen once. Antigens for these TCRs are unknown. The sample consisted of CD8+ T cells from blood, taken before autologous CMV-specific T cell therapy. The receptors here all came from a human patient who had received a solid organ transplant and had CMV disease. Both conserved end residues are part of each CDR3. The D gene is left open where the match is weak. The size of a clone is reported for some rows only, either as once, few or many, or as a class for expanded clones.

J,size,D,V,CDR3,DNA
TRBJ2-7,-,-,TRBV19,CASSTSDSLAYEQYF,TGTGCCAGTAGTACCTCGGACAGTTTGGCCTACGAGCAGTACTTC
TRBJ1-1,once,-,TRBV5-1,CASSLEGFQGEAFF,TGCGCCAGCAGCTTGGAAGGTTTTCAGGGTGAAGCTTTCTTT
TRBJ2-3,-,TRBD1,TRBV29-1,CSEGQGHTDTQYF,TGCAGCGAGGGACAGGGACACACAGATACGCAGTATTTT
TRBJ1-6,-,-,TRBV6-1,CASSVRVDRAYNSPLHF,TGTGCCAGCAGTGTTCGAGTGGACAGAGCCTATAATTCACCCCTCCACTTT
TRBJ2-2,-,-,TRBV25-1,CASDPGSGELFF,TGTGCCAGCGATCCGGGATCCGGGGAGCTGTTTTTT
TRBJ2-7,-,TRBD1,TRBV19,CASSLGQGADEQYF,TGTGCCAGTAGTCTGGGACAGGGGGCTGACGAGCAGTACTTC
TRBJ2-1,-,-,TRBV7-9,CASSLAYGNDEQFF,TGTGCCAGCAGCTTAGCATACGGGAACGATGAGCAGTTCTTC
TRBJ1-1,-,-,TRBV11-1,CASSLVRRAGMNTEAFF,TGTGCCAGCAGCTTAGTCCGGAGGGCGGGGATGAACACTGAAGCTTTCTTT
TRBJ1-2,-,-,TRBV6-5,CASSTRDYGYTF,TGTGCCAGCAGTACTCGGGACTATGGCTACACCTTC
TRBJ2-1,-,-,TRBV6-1,CASSGGLTSYNEQFF,TGTGCCAGCAGTGGGGGCCTGACCTCCTACAATGAGCAGTTCTTC
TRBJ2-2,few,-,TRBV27,CASSLSSTFHGELFF,TGTGCCAGCAGTTTATCGTCCACATTTCACGGGGAGCTGTTTTTT
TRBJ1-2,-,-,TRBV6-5,CASSYSNYGHTF,TGTGCCAGCAGTTACTCTAACTATGGCCACACCTTC
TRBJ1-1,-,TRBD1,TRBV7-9,CASSLVTGPNTEAFF,TGTGCCAGCAGCTTGGTGACAGGGCCGAACACTGAAGCTTTCTTT
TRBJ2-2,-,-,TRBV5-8,CASSLSMGELFF,TGTGCCAGCAGCTTATCCATGGGGGAGCTGTTTTTT
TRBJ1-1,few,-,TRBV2,CASSLTANTEAFF,TGTGCCAGCAGCCTAACAGCGAACACTGAAGCTTTCTTT
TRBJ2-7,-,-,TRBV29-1,CSVEDGSSYEQYF,TGCAGCGTTGAAGATGGCTCGAGCTACGAGCAGTACTTC
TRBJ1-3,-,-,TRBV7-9,CASSAEGQISGNTIYF,TGTGCCAGCAGCGCAGAAGGACAGATCTCTGGAAACACCATATATTTT
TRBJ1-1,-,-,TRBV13,CASSSRQVRFPEAFF,TGTGCCAGCAGCTCACGACAGGTTCGTTTCCCTGAAGCTTTCTTT
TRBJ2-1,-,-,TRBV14,CASRQGSTYNEQFF,TGTGCCAGCAGGCAGGGGTCTACTTACAATGAGCAGTTCTTC
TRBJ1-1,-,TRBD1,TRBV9,CASSVGTGFLNTEAFF,TGTGCCAGCAGCGTCGGGACAGGCTTTTTGAACACTGAAGCTTTCTTT
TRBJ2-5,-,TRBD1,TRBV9,CASSAKVGQGGTQYF,TGTGCCAGCAGCGCCAAGGTGGGACAGGGGGGGACCCAGTACTTC
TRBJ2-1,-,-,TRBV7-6,CASSLEPDISSYNEQFF,TGTGCCAGCAGCTTAGAACCAGACATTTCCTCCTACAATGAGCAGTTCTTC
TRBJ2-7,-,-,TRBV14,CASSQDWLRLGQPSEQYF,TGTGCCAGCAGCCAAGATTGGTTAAGGCTGGGCCAGCCCAGCGAGCAGTACTTC
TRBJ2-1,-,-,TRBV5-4,CASSFGDNEQFF,TGTGCCAGCAGCTTCGGGGACAATGAGCAGTTCTTC
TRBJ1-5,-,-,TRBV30,CAWSVGVGGQPQHF,TGTGCCTGGAGTGTAGGGGTGGGGGGTCAGCCCCAGCATTTT
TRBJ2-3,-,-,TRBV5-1,CASSLQRPTDTQYF,TGCGCCAGCAGCTTGCAGAGGCCCACAGATACGCAGTATTTT
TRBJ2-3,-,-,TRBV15,CATSPPEGFTDTQYF,TGTGCCACCAGCCCGCCGGAGGGTTTCACAGATACGCAGTATTTT
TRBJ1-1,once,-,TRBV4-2,CASSQDRGGTEAFF,TGTGCCAGCAGCCAAGATCGGGGGGGCACTGAAGCTTTCTTT
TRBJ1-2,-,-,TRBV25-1,CASSEGTIYGYTF,TGTGCCAGCAGTGAGGGGACCATCTATGGCTACACCTTC
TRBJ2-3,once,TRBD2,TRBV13,CASSSRLAGVRADTQYF,TGTGCCAGCAGCTCCCGACTAGCGGGAGTCCGGGCGGATACGCAGTATTTT
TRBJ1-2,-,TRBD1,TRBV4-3,CASSQDVGTGGGYGYTF,TGCGCCAGCAGCCAAGATGTGGGGACAGGGGGTGGCTATGGCTACACCTTC
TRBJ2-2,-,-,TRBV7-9,CAISPRLSGELFF,TGTGCCATCTCGCCGCGTCTTTCCGGGGAGCTGTTTTTT
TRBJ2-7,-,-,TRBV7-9,CASSLYEVRIYEQYF,TGTGCCAGCAGCTTATACGAAGTGCGAATCTACGAGCAGTACTTC
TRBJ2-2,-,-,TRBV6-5,CASSYSPQNTGELFF,TGTGCCAGCAGTTACTCGCCACAGAACACCGGGGAGCTGTTTTTT
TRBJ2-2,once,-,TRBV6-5,CASSYGEAANTGELFF,TGTGCCAGCAGTTACGGAGAGGCTGCGAACACCGGGGAGCTGTTTTTT
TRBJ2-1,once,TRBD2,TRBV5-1,CASSLFGLAGGSNEQFF,TGCGCCAGCAGCTTGTTTGGGCTAGCGGGAGGTTCAAATGAGCAGTTCTTC
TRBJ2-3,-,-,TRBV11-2,CASSLDPSDTQYF,TGTGCCAGCAGCTTAGACCCCTCAGATACGCAGTATTTT
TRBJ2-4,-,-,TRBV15,CATSRGVRDSTWAKNIQYF,TGTGCCACCAGCAGAGGGGTCCGGGACTCAACTTGGGCCAAAAACATTCAGTACTTC
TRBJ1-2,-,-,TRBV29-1,CSVEGWAGERYGYTF,TGCAGCGTTGAAGGGTGGGCAGGGGAGAGATATGGCTACACCTTC
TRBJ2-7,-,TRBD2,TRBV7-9,CASSHPPGLAVTYEQYF,TGTGCCAGCAGCCACCCACCGGGACTAGCCGTGACCTACGAGCAGTACTTC
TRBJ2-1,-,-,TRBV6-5,CASSYSGGPTGEQFF,TGTGCCAGCAGTTACTCCGGGGGGCCTACGGGTGAGCAGTTCTTC
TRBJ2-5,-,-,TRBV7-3,CASSRLQQETQYF,TGTGCCAGCAGCCGATTACAGCAAGAGACCCAGTACTTC
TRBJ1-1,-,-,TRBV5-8,CASGIILTEAFF,TGTGCCAGTGGTATTATCCTCACTGAAGCTTTCTTT
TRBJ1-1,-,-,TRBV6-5,CASSYSIFGTEAFF,TGTGCCAGCAGTTACTCGATCTTCGGGACTGAAGCTTTCTTT
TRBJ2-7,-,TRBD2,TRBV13,CASSRPGLAGEEQYF,TGTGCCAGCAGTCGACCGGGACTAGCGGGAGAGGAGCAGTACTTC
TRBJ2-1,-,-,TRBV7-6,CASSLDPYEQFF,TGTGCCAGCAGCTTAGATCCTTACGAGCAGTTCTTC
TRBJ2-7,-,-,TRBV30,CAWKVAHYEQYF,TGTGCCTGGAAGGTAGCGCACTACGAGCAGTACTTC
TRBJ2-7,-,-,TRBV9,CASSVGGSPYEQYF,TGTGCCAGCAGCGTAGGGGGATCTCCCTACGAGCAGTACTTC
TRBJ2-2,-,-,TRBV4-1,CASSQVGGVLGTGELFF,TGCGCCAGCAGCCAAGTTGGCGGGGTCCTGGGCACCGGGGAGCTGTTTTTT
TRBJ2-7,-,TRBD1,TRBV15,CATTPVGTGSSEQYF,TGTGCCACCACCCCGGTGGGGACAGGTTCCTCCGAGCAGTACTTC